This paragraph reports one TCR beta chain. The antigen remains undetermined. This sample stems from a study of graft-versus-host responses after intestinal transplantation. Study-wide background: Recipients were all induced with anti-thymocyte globulin, then given tacrolimus and steroids for roughly 3 years. Findings and limits, study-wide: Circulating GvH clone levels at their peak were associated with HvG declines (early post-transplant). Those patients showing graft-donor T cell macrochimerism displayed high graft-versus-host to host-versus-graft clonal ratios in allografts. GvH clones were identified in recipient marrow, with some first appearing in ileum or blood.

From germline, CDR1 is SGHNT and CDR2 YYREEE (reference sequence). The CDR3 is 16 amino acids. J gave up 2 bases and V 4 bases, and 11 bases lay outside the gene matches. The method was immunoSEQ multiplex PCR; TCRdb's version includes in-frame clones alone and lacks a portion of them. The data hold approximately 80,000 clones, with about 88% observed a single time. The receptor was isolated from a human donor who received an intestinal transplant. The material was unstimulated CD4+ T cells sorted from spleen or lymph node cells, obtained before intestinal transplant. The chain has TRBV5-4 and TRBJ2-7; 8 positions match TRBD2. The CDR3 region is CASSPSGGRNTYEQYF. The CDR3 DNA is TGTGCCAGCAGCCCAAGTGGCGGGAGGAACACCTACGAGCAGTACTTC.